This TCR beta chain is drawn from a study of T cell repertoires in cytomegalovirus infection. As for the study in general: It can be stated that public TCR beta signatures indicated CMV infection as well as a matching HLA type.

This clonotype was counted ten times or more. Its antigen is as yet unknown. Via MiXCR, TCRdb re-called the reads, giving one row per CDR3 protein. The sample includes 250,000 to 300,000 distinct CDR3 sequences, about 17% of them seen just once. J gave up 3 bases and V 3 bases, and 12 bases lay outside the gene matches. CDR1 is SGHVS and CDR2 is FQNEAQ in the germline V gene. The CDR3 length is 17 residues. The study, taken as a whole, reports: The ex vivo response was dominated by HLA-C-restricted CMV-specific TCR beta clonotypes. Based on cumulative public TCR beta family frequency, carriers of CMV plus the relevant HLA were identified.

Source material: CD8+ T cells from PBMCs. The rearrangement joins TRBV7-8 to TRBJ1-1, with TRBD1 identical over 8 bases. This TCR derives from a human donor in good health (CMV status not recorded). Some clones in this sample may be carry-over from other donors' samples. This CDR3 reads CASSLGRTGREDTEAFF. The CDR3 bases are TGTGCCAGCAGCTTGGGAAGGACAGGGAGAGAAGACACTGAAGCTTTCTTT.